This T cell receptor beta chain was found in a study of blood T cell repertoires in COVID-19. V was shortened by 0 bases and J by 1 base, with 9 bases between the two germline ends. Germline values: CDR1 MNHNY, CDR2 SVGAGI (reference sequence). The CDR3 runs 15 residues. This clone was recorded a few times. The assay was immunoSEQ multiplex PCR, and TCRdb's table has in-frame clones only and misses some. This sample carries under 200,000 clones, 70% to 90% of them seen once, and the ten largest clones take 20% to 25%. Sequenced input: peripheral blood. The TCR was taken from a man aged 60 to 75 with active or convalescent COVID-19. The chain is built from TRBV6-6 and TRBJ1-1; TRBD1 might be the D (6 bases). The CDR3 DNA sequence: TGTGCCAGCAGTTACTCGGACAGCCCGAACACTGAAGCTTTCTTT. This sequence encodes CASSYSDSPNTEAFF.